This T cell receptor beta chain was observed in a study of shared clonotypes between healthy human individuals. Profiling relied on immunoSEQ multiplex PCR, and the TCRdb table lists in-frame clones only, not all of them. The sample lists about 380,000 clones, about 97% occurring once. From germline, CDR1 is GTSNPN and CDR2 SVGIG (reference sequence). Trimming took off 1 base at V and 4 bases at J, with 16 bases between the two ends. There are 15 residues in the CDR3. The chain recombines TRBV30 with TRBJ1-2; D is unresolved. The sample consisted of memory CD8+ T cells sorted from blood. Subset described: CD45RO+ cells pooled with CCR7-negative TemRA cells. This receptor was obtained from a man between 25 and 39 years old in good health. This CDR3 is CAWSEYGREGYGYTF. The CDR3 region has the DNA TGTGCCTGGAGTGAATACGGGAGAGAGGGCTATGGCTACACCTTC.